Each of the 26 T cell receptor beta chains below was sequenced from the same sample in a study of blood T cell repertoires in COVID-19. Repertoires were generated with immunoSEQ multiplex PCR, while TCRdb's copy carries only in-frame clones and drops some. The sample contains approximately 100,000 clones, approximately 86% of which appear only once. The specimen sequenced was peripheral blood. The origin of the receptors is a human donor in a cohort sampled during active COVID-19.

This rearrangement joins TRBV19 to TRBJ1-1; unclear D gene. The germline gives CDR1 LNHDA, CDR2 SQIVND (reference sequence). V lost 2 bases, J lost 1 base, and 8 bases lay in between. The length of the CDR3 is 14 residues. The CDR3 spells CASSIFGRNTEAFF. In nucleotides, the CDR3 is TGTGCCAGTAGTATATTTGGCAGGAACACTGAAGCTTTCTTT.

For this clone: A much larger clone differs by one base, so this may be a read error. Other DNA sequences in the sample encode the same CDR3. The rearrangement uses TRBV3-1 (or the pseudogene TRBV3-2) and TRBJ2-5; D is possibly TRBD2 (6 bases). Trimming removed 1 base from V and 4 bases from J, with 7 bases in between. Germline V gives CDR1 LGHDT, CDR2 YNNKEL (reference sequence). This CDR3 has 13 residues. The CDR3 DNA reads as TGTGCCAGCAGCCAAGGGCGGGGAGAGACCCAGTACTTC. It yields the protein CASSQGRGETQYF.

The rearrangement links TRBV5-4 to TRBJ1-2; TRBD1 might be the D (6 bases). With 2 bases removed from V and 8 bases from J, the gap between germline ends came to 16 bases. Germline V gives CDR1 SGHNT, CDR2 YYREEE (reference sequence). This CDR3 is 14 amino acids long. CDR3 loop: CASSFQGRREGYTF. The CDR3 DNA follows: TGTGCCAGCAGCTTCCAGGGGCGCAGGGAAGGCTACACCTTC.

This rearrangement joins TRBV13 to TRBJ2-1; TRBD2 might be the D (6 bases). The germline V gene encodes CDR1 PRHDT and CDR2 FYEKMQ (reference sequence). The CDR3 loop spans 13 amino acids. With 4 bases removed from V and 6 bases from J, the gap between germline ends came to 10 bases. This chain's CDR3 is CASSWGAGNEQFF. Written as DNA, the CDR3 is TGTGCCAGCAGCTGGGGAGCGGGCAATGAGCAGTTCTTC.

This chain joins TRBV27 and TRBJ2-7; the D gene is possibly TRBD2 (6 bases). V lost 0 bases and J 0 bases, leaving 9 bases between the germline ends. Germline values: CDR1 MNHEY, CDR2 SMNVEV (reference sequence). The length of the CDR3 is 15 residues. CDR3 DNA: TGTGCCAGCAGTTTATCAGCGGGCCTCTCCTACGAGCAGTACTTC. Translated: CASSLSAGLSYEQYF.

This clone has a single count. The chain has TRBV3-1 (or the pseudogene TRBV3-2) and TRBJ2-5, with D perhaps matching TRBD2 (6 bases). The CDR3 is 13 residues long. The ends were cut back, 7 bases at V and 7 bases at J, with 16 bases in the middle. Germline CDR1 is LGHDT and CDR2 is YNNKEL (reference sequence). The CDR3 sequence: CASTQGGAGTQYF. The DNA for the CDR3 is TGTGCCAGCACCCAGGGCGGGGCAGGGACCCAGTACTTC.

The chain links TRBV19 to TRBJ1-6; D unclear. Germline V lookup: CDR1 LNHDA, CDR2 SQIVND (reference sequence). There are 17 residues in the CDR3. The V gene lost 5 bases and the J gene lost 0 bases, with 14 bases spanning the gap. The CDR3: CASSYVLWSSYNSPLHF. The CDR3 DNA follows: TGTGCCAGTAGTTACGTCTTGTGGAGCTCCTATAATTCACCCCTCCACTTT. Full variable domain (missing parts from reference TRBV19 and TRBJ1-6): DGGITQSPKYLFRKEGQNVTLSCEQNLNHDAMYWYRQDPGQGLRLIYYSQIVNDFQKGDIAEGYSVSREKKESFPLTVTSAQKNPTAFYLCASSYVLWSSYNSPLHFGNGTRLTVT.

This rearrangement joins TRBV5-1 to TRBJ2-3, with 7 bases aligning to TRBD1. Germline lookup yields CDR1 SGHRS and CDR2 YFSETQ. The CDR3 contains 15 residues. J was trimmed by 2 bases and V by 3 bases; bases with no gene match: 6. DNA of the CDR3: TGCGCCAGCAGCTCGGGACAGACCCACACAGATACGCAGTATTTT. It specifies CASSSGQTHTDTQYF.

Remarks on this clone: A much larger clone differs by one base, so this may be a read error. V and J are TRBV11-2 and TRBJ2-7; the match to TRBD1 covers 7 bases. V shed 5 bases, J shed 0 bases, and the junction held 1 base outside the gene matches. The V gene's germline CDR1 is SGHAT and CDR2 FQNNGV. The CDR3 loop spans 13 amino acids. This chain's CDR3 is CASSRQGSYEQYF. The DNA for the CDR3 is TGTGCCAGCAGCCGACAGGGCTCCTACGAGCAGTACTTC.

This chain connects TRBV3-1 (or the pseudogene TRBV3-2) to TRBJ1-1, with no clear D. This CDR3 spans 12 amino acids. V lost 4 bases and J lost 3, with 6 bases in between. CDR1 LGHDT and CDR2 YNNKEL come from the germline V gene (reference sequence). The CDR3 DNA reads as TGTGCCAGCAGCCGCGCCGACACTGAAGCTTTCTTT. This sequence encodes CASSRADTEAFF.

The chain couples TRBV5-4 to TRBJ2-2; 8 bases line up with TRBD2. From germline, CDR1 is SGHNT and CDR2 YYREEE (reference sequence). The CDR3 runs 15 residues. V gave up 0 bases and J gave up 5 bases; unmatched junction bases: 3. CDR3 sequence (DNA): TGTGCCAGCAGCTTGGCCGGGGGGGGTACCGGGGAGCTGTTTTTT. This codes for CASSLAGGGTGELFF.

The genes are TRBV4-2 and TRBJ1-3; perhaps TRBD1 as D (6 bases). The CDR3 runs 17 residues. Trimming stripped 1 base from V and 0 bases from J, with 13 bases between. Germline V gene data show CDR1 as LGHNA and CDR2 as YNFKEQ. The CDR3 region is CASSQAFGGASGNTIYF. The CDR3, as DNA: TGTGCCAGCAGCCAAGCTTTTGGGGGGGCCTCTGGAAACACCATATATTTT.

The rearrangement uses TRBV6-1 and TRBJ2-3; unclear D gene. Germline V lookup: CDR1 MNHNS, CDR2 SASEGT. V lost 2 bases and J 6 bases, leaving 6 bases between the germline ends. The CDR3 contains 12 residues. CDR3 region: CASSEIGDTQYF. Here the CDR3 DNA reads TGTGCCAGCAGTGAAATCGGTGATACGCAGTATTTT.

CDR3 sequence reads: CATGEQRLSTDTQYF. CDR3 nucleotide sequence: TGTGCCACGGGGGAGCAACGACTAAGCACAGATACGCAGTATTTT. The chain joins TRBV27 to TRBJ2-3; D is perhaps TRBD2 (6 bases). Per the germline V gene, CDR1 is MNHEY and CDR2 is SMNVEV (reference sequence). This CDR3 comprises 15 residues. V lost 10 bases to trimming and J lost 0 bases, with 17 bases between them.

This clone was counted a single time. J is TRBJ1-1 and V is TRBV5-8, with unresolved D. The length of the CDR3 is 12 residues. Germline values: CDR1 SGHTS, CDR2 YDEGEE. Trimming shortened V by 0 bases and J by 7 bases, and 7 bases separated the two germline ends. CDR3: CASSLAGGEAFF. Here the CDR3 DNA reads TGTGCCAGCAGCTTGGCCGGCGGTGAAGCTTTCTTT.

This chain connects TRBV5-4 to TRBJ2-3, with TRBD1 matching over 9 bases. V shed 4 bases, J shed 4 bases, and the junction held 1 base outside the gene matches. Germline V gives CDR1 SGHNT, CDR2 YYREEE (reference sequence). This CDR3 has 13 amino acids. In DNA, the CDR3 is TGTGCCAGCAGCCGGACAGGGGCAGATACGCAGTATTTT. Translating it yields CASSRTGADTQYF.

This clone was counted a few times. The V gene is TRBV11-2, the J gene TRBJ2-7; TRBD2 agrees at 9 bases. J gave up 6 bases and V 6 bases, and 9 bases lay outside the gene matches. In germline, CDR1 is SGHAT, CDR2 FQNNGV. The CDR3 is 14 amino acids. The CDR3 DNA reads as TGTGCCAGCAGGTACACTAGCGGGCCAGGCGAGCAGTACTTC. It translates to CASRYTSGPGEQYF. Drawing the rest from reference TRBV11-2 and TRBJ2-7, the complete variable domain is EAGVAQSPRYKIIEKRQSVAFWCNPISGHATLYWYQQILGQGPKLLIQFQNNGVVDDSQLPKDRFSAERLKGVDSTLKIQPAKLEDSAVYLCASRYTSGPGEQYFGPGTRLTVT.

The chain combines TRBV7-2 with TRBJ2-7; 8 bases are a match to TRBD2. The ends lost 3 bases at V and 4 bases at J; junction bases unmatched: 5. This CDR3 contains 14 residues. Germline V gene data show CDR1 as SGHTA and CDR2 as FQGNSA. The CDR3 DNA reads TGTGCCAGCAGCTTGCCGGGAGGGATTTACGAGCAGTACTTC. Its translation: CASSLPGGIYEQYF.

The chain links TRBV6-1 to TRBJ2-1; tentative D call: TRBD2 (6 bases). Trimming removed 3 bases from V and 7 bases from J, with 10 bases in between. Per germline, CDR1 MNHNS and CDR2 SASEGT. CDR3 length: 13 residues. The CDR3 loop reads CASSEEGSNEQFF. DNA for the CDR3: TGTGCCAGCAGTGAGGAGGGTTCGAATGAGCAGTTCTTC.

About this clone itself: A junction end diverges from the germline sequence, so it may reflect a read error. The rearrangement links TRBV30 to TRBJ1-1, with D tentatively TRBD1 (6 bases). The CDR3 length is 15 residues. Germline CDR1 GTSNPN, CDR2 SVGIG (reference sequence). As DNA, the CDR3 is TGTGCCTGGAGTGTAGGGGGGGCGCTGAAGACTGAAGCTTTCTTT. Its translation: CAWSVGGALKTEAFF.

The chain recombines TRBV2 with TRBJ1-5; possibly TRBD1 for D (6 bases). Germline CDR1 SNHLY, CDR2 FYNNEI. The CDR3 is 16 amino acids. V lost 7 bases to trimming and J lost 0 bases, with 16 bases between them. The chain's CDR3 is CASTPGQGYSNQPQHF. DNA for the CDR3: TGTGCCAGCACTCCGGGACAAGGGTATAGCAATCAGCCCCAGCATTTT.

The genes are TRBV5-1 and TRBJ1-1, with a possible D match to TRBD1 (5 bases). CDR1 SGHRS and CDR2 YFSETQ come from the germline V gene. The V end lost 4 bases, the J end lost 3 bases, and 19 bases lay between the germline ends. The CDR3 is 16 residues long. The CDR3 DNA is TGCGCCAGCAGCCCGCGCGGAGGGGCAAGGTACACTGAAGCTTTCTTT. Encoded protein: CASSPRGGARYTEAFF.

The rearrangement links TRBV7-8 to TRBJ2-1; a weak D match, TRBD2 (5 bases). This CDR3 has 15 residues. The V gene lost 1 base and the J gene lost 6 bases, with 13 bases spanning the gap. CDR1 is SGHVS and CDR2 is FQNEAQ in the germline V gene. DNA for the CDR3: TGTGCCAGCAGCTTAGATGGAGGAGATCGCAATGAGCAGTTCTTC. It specifies CASSLDGGDRNEQFF.

CDR3 nucleotide sequence: TGTGCCAGCAGTTTGGCAGCCGGGGAGCTGTTTTTT. This gives the protein CASSLAAGELFF. The rearrangement joins TRBV12-3 or TRBV12-4 to TRBJ2-2; D call uncertain. CDR3 size: 12 residues. Trimming pared 3 bases from V and 6 bases from J, leaving 5 bases between.

This clone was found once. The rearrangement joins TRBV19 to TRBJ2-3; D uncertain. Germline V gene data show CDR1 as LNHDA and CDR2 as SQIVND (reference sequence). V gave up 8 bases and J gave up 6 bases, with 12 bases separating them. This CDR3 has 12 amino acids. CDR3 sequence: CASSAARDTQYF. In DNA, the CDR3 is TGTGCCAGTTCCGCGGCGAGGGATACGCAGTATTTT.

In this sample, this clone turned up once. This chain links TRBV9 with TRBJ2-1, with TRBD2 as a possible D gene (5 bases). Trimming removed 4 bases from V and 8 bases from J, with 19 bases in between. Germline-derived CDR1 and CDR2 are SGDLS and YYNGEE. The length of the CDR3 is 15 residues. CDR3 protein: CASSSKVEARHEQFF. CDR3 nucleotide sequence: TGTGCCAGCAGCTCAAAGGTGGAGGCACGACATGAGCAGTTCTTC.